A single sample gave rise to the 26 T cell receptor beta chains below, sequenced in a study of T cells after yellow fever vaccination. One entry per CDR3 protein results from TCRdb running MiXCR on the 5' RACE reads. The sample has under 150,000 distinct CDR3 sequences, about 7.7% seen once. The sample here was CD4+ T cells sorted from PBMCs, taken 5 days after the yellow fever booster vaccination. The receptors here all came from a man aged 25 to 40 who received the YFV17D yellow fever vaccine.

This clonotype has ten or more counts. The rearrangement uses TRBV9 and TRBJ2-3; perhaps TRBD2 as D (5 bases). Germline V lookup: CDR1 SGDLS, CDR2 YYNGEE. The CDR3 spans 14 residues. With 5 bases removed from V and 0 bases from J, the gap between germline ends came to 10 bases. CDR3 coding DNA: TGTGCCAGCAGAGGCACTAGAAGCACAGATACGCAGTATTTT. It codes for CASRGTRSTDTQYF. The entire variable domain, with the rest obtained from reference TRBV9 and TRBJ2-3, is as follows: DSGVTQTPKHLITATGQRVTLRCSPRSGDLSVYWYQQSLDQGLQFLIQYYNGEERAKGNILERFSAQQFPDLHSELNLSSLELGDSALYFCASRGTRSTDTQYFGPGTRLTVL.

This clonotype was counted ten times or more. V and J are TRBV12-3 or TRBV12-4 and TRBJ2-1; 7 bases fit TRBD1. The CDR3 is made up of 13 amino acids. Trimming at V came to 3 bases and at J to 7 bases, leaving 3 bases not matched to a gene. Here the CDR3 DNA reads TGTGCCAGCAGTTTGTCAGGGGGAAATGAGCAGTTCTTC. Translating it yields CASSLSGGNEQFF.

This clonotype was detected ten times or more. The V and J genes are TRBV20-1 and TRBJ1-1; D gene uncertain. CDR3 size: 14 residues. In germline, CDR1 is DFQATT, CDR2 SNEGSKA (reference sequence). V was pared by 2 bases and J by 4 bases, with 14 bases between. The CDR3 sequence: CSARLGWMATEAFF. The CDR3 DNA reads as TGCAGTGCTAGATTGGGGTGGATGGCCACTGAAGCTTTCTTT.

This clonotype was detected many times. This chain links TRBV20-1 with TRBJ2-5, with 9 bases that match TRBD1. Germline values: CDR1 DFQATT, CDR2 SNEGSKA (reference sequence). Trimming at V came to 3 bases and at J to 4 bases, leaving 9 bases not matched to a gene. The CDR3 runs 15 residues. The CDR3 region is CSARAGTGFSETQYF. The DNA of the CDR3 is TGCAGTGCTAGGGCCGGGACAGGGTTTTCAGAGACCCAGTACTTC.

This clonotype was recorded at least ten times. The chain couples TRBV6-2 or TRBV6-3 to TRBJ2-3, with a tentative D call TRBD2 (5 bases). CDR1 is MNHEY, CDR2 SVGEGT, per germline. This CDR3 comprises 17 residues. V lost 0 bases to trimming and J lost 2 bases, with 15 bases between them. For the CDR3, the DNA is TGTGCCAGCAGTTACTCGTCGTTGGCGGGCATCACAGATACGCAGTATTTT. Translating it yields CASSYSSLAGITDTQYF.

The chain has TRBV11-2 and TRBJ2-3, with TRBD1 matching 7 bases. Germline values: CDR1 SGHAT, CDR2 FQNNGV. Unmatched junction bases numbered 5, after V lost 5 bases and J lost 9 bases. This CDR3 is 12 amino acids long. CDR3 DNA sequence: TGTGCCAGCAGCCAATTACAGGGGACGCAGTATTTT. It is translated as CASSQLQGTQYF.

This clonotype was counted at least ten times. This rearrangement joins TRBV20-1 to TRBJ2-7; 10 positions match TRBD2. The CDR3 is 15 amino acids. Trimming took 2 bases from V and 1 from J; bases not matched to a gene: 5. Germline V gene lookup returns CDR1 DFQATT and CDR2 SNEGSKA (reference sequence). Here the CDR3 reads CSARNSGRTSYEQYF. The CDR3 DNA reads as TGCAGTGCTAGAAATAGCGGGAGGACTTCCTACGAGCAGTACTTC.

This clonotype has a count of ten or more. This chain joins TRBV20-1 and TRBJ1-1; D is perhaps TRBD1 (5 bases). This CDR3 comprises 15 residues. Germline CDR1 DFQATT, CDR2 SNEGSKA (reference sequence). The germline V and J ends were trimmed by 0 bases and 5 bases, with 16 bases remaining between them. The CDR3 DNA reads as TGCAGTGCTAGAGATCTGGCAGGGAAGAAGACTGAAGCTTTCTTT. This sequence encodes CSARDLAGKKTEAFF.

This clonotype has a count of ten or more. This rearrangement joins TRBV7-6 to TRBJ2-3; D gene unclear. V shed 1 base and J shed 0 bases, with 8 bases lying between them. Germline loops: CDR1 SGHVS, CDR2 FNYEAQ. The CDR3 is 15 amino acids. The CDR3 DNA is TGTGCCAGCAGCTTAGATTCCGGTAGCACAGATACGCAGTATTTT. Translating it yields CASSLDSGSTDTQYF.

This clonotype was observed at least ten times. V and J are TRBV5-1 and TRBJ2-2; the D call may be TRBD1 or TRBD2 (5 bases each). V was trimmed by 1 base and J by 5 bases, leaving 12 bases between them. CDR3 length: 15 residues. Germline CDR1 SGHRS, CDR2 YFSETQ. The CDR3 protein is CASSLKGGGTGELFF. The CDR3 DNA reads TGCGCCAGCAGCTTGAAAGGTGGGGGAACCGGGGAGCTGTTTTTT.

This clonotype was detected many times. CDR3 amino acids: CASSPTSGRARTGELFF. The CDR3 DNA reads TGTGCCAGCAGCCCAACTAGCGGGAGGGCCCGGACCGGGGAGCTGTTTTTT. This rearrangement joins TRBV4-2 to TRBJ2-2, with 13 positions matching TRBD2. V lost 4 bases, J lost 5 bases, and 7 bases stayed unmatched. The CDR3 runs 17 residues. Germline assignment: CDR1 LGHNA and CDR2 YNFKEQ.

This clonotype was seen repeatedly, ten times or more. J is TRBJ2-6 and V is TRBV7-9; D unresolved. CDR1 and CDR2 (germline): SEHNR, FQNEAQ (reference sequence). Between the trimmed V and J ends, which lost 3 bases and 4 bases, there was a span of 7 bases. The CDR3 totals 14 residues. The CDR3 DNA reads as TGTGCCAGCAGCTTGGGATTGGGGGCCAACGTCCTGACTTTC. Residues: CASSLGLGANVLTF. The complete variable domain, with remaining parts taken from reference TRBV7-9 and TRBJ2-6, reads DTGVSQNPRHKITKRGQNVTFRCDPISEHNRLYWYRQTLGQGPEFLTYFQNEAQLEKSRLLSDRFSAERPKGSFSTLEIQRTEQGDSAMYLCASSLGLGANVLTFGAGSRLTVL.

The chain employs TRBV2 and TRBJ1-1, with D tentatively TRBD1 (5 bases). Germline lookup yields CDR1 SNHLY and CDR2 FYNNEI. The CDR3 runs 13 residues. Trimming pared 6 bases from V and 1 base from J, leaving 9 bases between. The CDR3 sequence is CASRLQGNTEAFF. CDR3 bases: TGTGCCAGCAGACTTCAGGGGAACACTGAAGCTTTCTTT.

As concerns this clonotype: A much larger clone sits a single nucleotide away, making a read error possible. The chain links TRBV9 to TRBJ2-1; TRBD2 agrees at 7 bases. The CDR3 runs to 15 residues. CDR1 is SGDLS, CDR2 YYNGEE, per germline. The CDR3 loop reads CVSSETGTTNNEQFF. As DNA, the CDR3 is TGTGTCAGCAGCGAAACCGGGACTACAAACAATGAGCAGTTCTTC.

This clonotype showed up just a few times. This chain connects TRBV20-1 to TRBJ2-7; tentatively, D is TRBD1 (5 bases). The germline CDR1 and CDR2 sequences are DFQATT and SNEGSKA (reference sequence). Deletions cut 5 bases from V and 6 bases from J, with 20 bases between. This CDR3 has 14 amino acids. This CDR3 is CSALPTTDRVEQYF. CDR3 in DNA: TGCAGTGCTCTCCCCACGACAGATCGGGTCGAGCAGTACTTC.

This clonotype appeared a few times. V gene TRBV30 combines with J gene TRBJ2-2, with D hard to call. Germline assignment: CDR1 GTSNPN and CDR2 SVGIG (reference sequence). CDR3 length equals 12 residues. V lost 0 bases to trimming and J lost 6 bases, with 5 bases between them. CDR3 DNA: TGTGCCTGGAGTGTTCCGGCCGGGGAGCTGTTTTTT. Protein product: CAWSVPAGELFF. The full variable domain, rest sourced from reference TRBV30 and TRBJ2-2, is SQTIHQWPATLVQPVGSPLSLECTVEGTSNPNLYWYRQAAGRGLQLLFYSVGIGQISSEVPQNLSASRPQDRQFILSSKKLLLSDSGFYLCAWSVPAGELFFGEGSRLTVL.

The gene calls are TRBV7-2 and TRBJ2-3; 7 bases are shared with TRBD2. Germline CDR1 and CDR2: SGHTA and FQGNSA. This CDR3 contains 14 residues. Unmatched junction bases numbered 6, after V lost 8 bases and J lost 1 base. CDR3 region: CASGLSGRTDTQYF. The DNA for the CDR3 is TGTGCCAGCGGCCTTAGCGGGCGCACAGATACGCAGTATTTT.

This clonotype was counted ten times or more. The chain links TRBV5-1 to TRBJ2-3, with TRBD2 matching over 8 bases. Looked up from germline, CDR1 is SGHRS and CDR2 is YFSETQ. The CDR3 contains 14 residues. Trimming at V came to 6 bases and at J to 4 bases, leaving 7 bases not matched to a gene. The CDR3 reads CASNPSGSSDTQYF. Written as DNA, the CDR3 is TGCGCCAGCAATCCCAGCGGGAGTTCAGATACGCAGTATTTT.

This CDR3 reads CSCTTGQKNIQYF. In nucleotides, the CDR3 is TGCAGCTGCACTACGGGACAGAAAAACATTCAGTACTTC. The J gene is TRBJ2-4, the V gene TRBV29-1; 7 bases fit TRBD1. Germline CDR1 SQVTM, CDR2 ANQGSEA. Trimming removed 8 bases from V and 4 bases from J; junction bases left unmatched: 8. The CDR3 spans 13 residues.

This clonotype showed up many times. This sequence joins TRBV7-2 and TRBJ2-7; D gene ambiguous. The CDR3 contains 15 residues. Trimming left V 1 base short and J 1 base short, with 11 bases between. Germline V CDR1 and CDR2: SGHTA, FQGNSA. The CDR3 nucleotides are TGTGCCAGCAGCTTAGACAGATTGGGGTCCTACGAGCAGTACTTC. It yields the protein CASSLDRLGSYEQYF.

The sample holds many counts of this clonotype. V is TRBV15 and J is TRBJ2-5; unclear D gene. Per the germline V gene, CDR1 is LNHNV and CDR2 is YYDKDF (reference sequence). Trimming took 5 bases from V and 4 from J, leaving 20 bases between them. This CDR3 spans 16 amino acids. CDR3 sequence reads: CATSRPFSRLIETQYF. The CDR3 DNA follows: TGTGCCACCAGCCGTCCATTCTCCAGGCTGATAGAGACCCAGTACTTC.

This clonotype turned up a few times. The chain links TRBV5-4 to TRBJ2-7; the D gene is possibly TRBD1 (5 bases). V was shortened by 4 bases and J by 1 base, with 12 bases between the two germline ends. The CDR3 is 14 residues long. Germline CDR1 is SGHNT and CDR2 is YYREEE (reference sequence). This CDR3 reads CASSNRQSSYEQYF. As DNA, the CDR3 is TGTGCCAGCAGCAACCGACAGTCTTCCTACGAGCAGTACTTC.

This clonotype was seen many times. The rearrangement links TRBV20-1 to TRBJ2-5; TRBD2 matches 7 bases. V dropped 6 bases and J dropped 3; count of bases not matched to a gene: 13. Germline CDR1 and CDR2: DFQATT and SNEGSKA (reference sequence). CDR3 size: 15 residues. The CDR3 DNA reads as TGCAGTGCACCTCGGGGTAGCGGGCGTGAAGAGACCCAGTACTTC. Its translation is CSAPRGSGREETQYF.

This clonotype has at least ten counts. CDR3 region: CASSQDARNEQFF. In DNA, the CDR3 is TGTGCCAGCAGCCAAGACGCGCGCAATGAGCAGTTCTTC. This chain connects TRBV3-1 to TRBJ2-1; D unresolved. Germline V lookup: CDR1 LGHDT, CDR2 YNNKEL (reference sequence). CDR3 length: 13 amino acids. Between the trimmed V and J ends, which lost 0 bases and 6 bases, there was a span of 6 bases.

Many counts were recorded for this clonotype. The rearrangement uses TRBV3-1 and TRBJ2-3, with 9 bases aligning to TRBD1. CDR3 length equals 15 residues. CDR1 is LGHDT and CDR2 is YNNKEL in the germline V gene (reference sequence). V trimming: 2 bases; J trimming: 5 bases; junction bases outside the gene matches: 5. This CDR3 is CASSQRDRAEDTQYF. Written as DNA, the CDR3 is TGTGCCAGCAGCCAACGGGACAGGGCGGAAGATACGCAGTATTTT.

This clonotype came up many times. The rearrangement uses TRBV27 and TRBJ2-7; 7 nucleotides line up with TRBD1. The J segment lost 3 bases and the V segment lost 5 bases, leaving 10 bases of the junction unmatched. Germline CDR1 and CDR2: MNHEY and SMNVEV (reference sequence). The CDR3 is 15 amino acids. The CDR3 reads CASSPSTGALYEQYF. The CDR3 DNA is TGTGCCAGCAGTCCTTCAACAGGGGCCCTCTACGAGCAGTACTTC.